This TCR beta chain was recorded in a study of blood T cell repertoires in COVID-19. Study-wide context: PBMCs, B-cell-depleted T cells, or T cells provided the cDNA or gDNA that made up the material.

The data were produced by immunoSEQ multiplex PCR, yet TCRdb's version contains in-frame clones alone and is incomplete. The sample shows some 300,000 clones, about 90% of them seen only once. Those enrolled, adults aged roughly 18 to 89 years, came from about two dozen US areas. Grouping used clinical history reported by participants in a survey and questionnaire. Cohort 3 donors were reported recovered after two negative PCRs, clearance, or symptom resolution. The length of the CDR3 is 12 residues. V gave up 4 bases and J gave up 2 bases, with 7 bases separating them. Per germline, CDR1 SGHRS and CDR2 YFSETQ.

The receptor was isolated from a woman between 25 and 40 years old who had recovered from COVID-19. Sequenced material: PBMCs or T cells enriched from blood (not recorded which). The chain links TRBV5-1 to TRBJ2-7; possible D gene TRBD1, 5 bases. The CDR3 reads CASSAGTYEQYF. DNA of the CDR3: TGCGCCAGCAGCGCAGGGACCTACGAGCAGTACTTC.